The clone carrying this T cell receptor (beta chain) was seen a few times. The data derive from a study of T-cell reconstitution after alpha-beta-depleted transplantation in children. Preparation of the TCRbeta library used unique molecular identifiers. TCRdb recomputed calls from the PCR reads with MiXCR, one row per CDR3 protein. The data hold 200,000 to 300,000 distinct CDR3 sequences, with more than 10% observed a single time. This CDR3 is built from 14 residues. CDR1 is MDHEN and CDR2 is SYDVKM in the germline V gene. V lost 4 bases, J lost 2 bases, and 4 bases stayed unmatched. This clonotype was sampled from a human donor who donated a stem cell graft to a child with acute lymphoblastic leukemia. This material consisted of PBMCs from the stem cell graft donor, taken from the stem cell graft. The chain is built from TRBV28 and TRBJ2-7, with 8 bases lining up with TRBD2. CDR3 in DNA: TGTGCCAGCAGTTGGGTGGGACTAGCCTACGAGCAGTACTTC. Protein sequence: CASSWVGLAYEQYF.